What follows are 27 T cell receptor beta chains derived from one specimen sequenced in a study of identical twins. TCRdb itself ran the 5' RACE reads through MiXCR, one entry per CDR3 protein. Of more than 650,000 distinct CDR3 sequences listed, 5.5% to 6.5% were seen once; the top ten hold 1.5% to 2%. The sample comprised naive T cells sorted from blood. The receptors were sampled from a man aged 18 to 29 in good health.

This clonotype was seen many times. The rearrangement joins TRBV5-1 to TRBJ2-7; the D gene is possibly TRBD2 (6 bases). CDR3 length: 14 residues. Germline CDR1 reads SGHRS; CDR2 reads YFSETQ. Trimming pared 0 bases from V and 3 bases from J, leaving 10 bases between. The CDR3, as DNA: TGCGCCAGCAGCTTGGTCGGGGGTCTCTACGAGCAGTACTTC. Its translation: CASSLVGGLYEQYF.

This clonotype was seen a few times. The chain joins TRBV7-2 to TRBJ2-7; D is possibly TRBD2 (6 bases). CDR3 length: 15 residues. CDR1 SGHTA and CDR2 FQGNSA come from the germline V gene. Trimming cost V 2 bases and J 2 bases, with 13 bases left between them. The CDR3 DNA reads as TGTGCCAGCAGCTTAATCGAGCGGGCCACCTACGAGCAGTACTTC. Translated: CASSLIERATYEQYF.

This clonotype has just a few counts. This rearrangement joins TRBV27 to TRBJ2-7, with 15 bases that match TRBD2. J lost 3 bases, V lost 4 bases, and 7 bases had no gene match. The CDR3 consists of 17 residues. Germline CDR1 is MNHEY and CDR2 is SMNVEV (reference sequence). The DNA of the CDR3 is TGTGCCAGCAGTTCCTCCGGACTAGCGGGAGGGGTCTACGAGCAGTACTTC. Translated: CASSSSGLAGGVYEQYF.

This clonotype was seen repeatedly, ten times or more. The V and J genes are TRBV10-3 and TRBJ2-1; D is undetermined. The germline V and J ends were trimmed by 6 bases and 9 bases, with 9 bases remaining between them. This CDR3 comprises 11 residues. CDR1 and CDR2 from the germline V gene are ENHRY and SYGVKD. In DNA form, the CDR3 reads TGTGCCATCAGAGCGCCGCCTGAGCAGTTCTTC. Protein product: CAIRAPPEQFF.

This clonotype was seen at least ten times. The genes are TRBV4-3 and TRBJ2-3, with TRBD1 identical over 8 bases. Looked up from germline, CDR1 is LGHNA and CDR2 is YSLEER. The CDR3 covers 15 residues. Germline trimming cut 1 base from V and 6 bases from J; bases unmatched to any gene: 6. The CDR3 sequence: CASSQVGQGVDTQYF. The CDR3 nucleotides read TGCGCCAGCAGCCAAGTCGGACAGGGTGTGGATACGCAGTATTTT.

This clonotype has more than one count but fewer than ten. The chain combines TRBV30 with TRBJ2-5, with D possibly being TRBD1 or TRBD2 (5 bases each). Trimming took off 4 bases at V and 3 bases at J, with 12 bases between the two ends. The CDR3 is 13 amino acids. Germline V gene data show CDR1 as GTSNPN and CDR2 as SVGIG (reference sequence). The CDR3 loop is CAWNEGREETQYF. Here the CDR3 DNA reads TGTGCCTGGAATGAGGGCAGGGAAGAGACCCAGTACTTC.

This clonotype was detected ten times or more. The chain has TRBV4-3 and TRBJ2-3; 8 bases fit TRBD1. In germline, CDR1 is LGHNA, CDR2 YSLEER. Germline trimming cut 2 bases from V and 2 bases from J; bases unmatched to any gene: 12. There are 18 residues in the CDR3. The DNA of the CDR3 is TGCGCCAGCAGCCAACGTATCGGACAGGGTAGTGACACAGATACGCAGTATTTT. It translates to CASSQRIGQGSDTDTQYF.

This chain connects TRBV21-1 to TRBJ2-5; the table's TRBD1 call for D was not verified on the DNA. TRBV21-1 is termed a pseudogene. The CDR3 loop spans 16 amino acids. CDR3 bases: TGTGCCAGCAGCAAAGAAGGAGTAGCGCCCCAGGGTTCCCAGTACTTC. Protein sequence: CASSKEGVAPQGSQYF.

This clonotype was observed many times. The chain uses TRBV5-5 and TRBJ2-5; D is perhaps TRBD2 (5 bases). Per the germline V gene, CDR1 is SGHKS and CDR2 is YYEKEE (reference sequence). The CDR3 is 14 residues long. V shed 4 bases and J shed 1 base, with 11 bases lying between them. The CDR3 loop is CASSRRWGQETQYF. CDR3 bases: TGTGCCAGCAGCCGGAGGTGGGGCCAAGAGACCCAGTACTTC.

This clonotype has only a few counts. J is TRBJ2-1 and V is TRBV19; possibly TRBD2 for D (6 bases). Germline CDR1 is LNHDA and CDR2 is SQIVND (reference sequence). The CDR3 sequence is 15 residues long. V was cut by 4 bases and J by 9 bases, with 19 bases left in between. The CDR3 DNA reads as TGTGCCAGTAGTACCCATATGGGGGGTGTCGGTGAGCAGTTCTTC. This encodes CASSTHMGGVGEQFF.

The V and J genes are TRBV5-1 and TRBJ2-5; 11 nucleotides agree with TRBD2. Per germline, CDR1 SGHRS and CDR2 YFSETQ. The CDR3 is made up of 14 amino acids. V trimming: 4 bases; J trimming: 4 bases; junction bases outside the gene matches: 3. CDR3 DNA: TGCGCCAGCAGCGAAGGGACTAGCGGAGAGACCCAGTACTTC. It yields the protein CASSEGTSGETQYF.

The chain couples TRBV3-1 to TRBJ2-7; the D is unclear. Trimming left V 3 bases short and J 4 bases short, with 7 bases between. This CDR3 is built from 12 residues. Germline-derived CDR1 and CDR2 are LGHDT and YNNKEL (reference sequence). The CDR3 DNA sequence: TGTGCCAGCAGCCACGGCATATACGAGCAGTACTTC. Its translation: CASSHGIYEQYF.

This clonotype was counted ten times or more. CDR3 in DNA: TGCAGCGTTGAGGGGGGAAGTAACACTGAAGCTTTCTTT. It codes for CSVEGGSNTEAFF. V is TRBV29-1 and J is TRBJ1-1; possibly TRBD1 for D (5 bases). The CDR3 has 13 residues. Per germline, CDR1 SQVTM and CDR2 ANQGSEA. V was cut by 3 bases and J by 2 bases, with 10 bases left in between.

This clonotype was counted only a few times. V gene TRBV11-2 combines with J gene TRBJ2-7; 8 positions agree with TRBD1. V trimming: 5 bases; J trimming: 1 base; junction bases outside the gene matches: 7. The length of the CDR3 is 15 residues. Germline CDR1 and CDR2: SGHAT and FQNNGV. In DNA form, the CDR3 reads TGTGCCAGCAGCAGGACAGGGTATGGATCCTACGAGCAGTACGTC. Its translation: CASSRTGYGSYEQYV.

This clonotype was observed a handful of times. The chain has TRBV3-1 and TRBJ2-1; D may be TRBD1 or TRBD2 (5 bases each). CDR1 is LGHDT and CDR2 is YNNKEL in the germline V gene (reference sequence). The V end was cut by 6 bases, the J end by 5 bases, with 11 bases between. The CDR3 has 13 residues. The CDR3, as DNA: TGTGCCAGCAGTCTAATGGGGGACAATGAGCAGTTCTTC. Translation gives CASSLMGDNEQFF.

The CDR3 is CATSRFDREGDYEQYF. The CDR3 nucleotides read TGTGCCACCAGCAGATTCGACAGGGAAGGGGACTACGAGCAGTACTTC. The chain recombines TRBV15 with TRBJ2-7; TRBD1 matches 7 bases. Germline loops: CDR1 LNHNV, CDR2 YYDKDF (reference sequence). The CDR3 extends over 16 amino acids. V trimming: 2 bases; J trimming: 3 bases; junction bases outside the gene matches: 10.

This clonotype has ten or more counts. The rearrangement links TRBV20-1 to TRBJ2-1; the match to TRBD2 covers 7 bases. V lost 8 bases to trimming and J lost 8 bases; unmatched junction nucleotides: 15. Per the germline V gene, CDR1 is DFQATT and CDR2 is SNEGSKA (reference sequence). The CDR3 totals 14 residues. The CDR3 region is CSTAVRLREYEQFF. In nucleotides, the CDR3 is TGCAGTACTGCTGTTAGGTTGCGGGAGTATGAGCAGTTCTTC.

The gene calls are TRBV5-1 and TRBJ2-1, with 8 bases that match TRBD2. V dropped 1 base and J dropped 5; count of bases not matched to a gene: 2. Looked up from germline, CDR1 is SGHRS and CDR2 is YFSETQ. This CDR3 comprises 14 residues. The CDR3 protein is CASSLRTSNNEQFF. In DNA, the CDR3 is TGCGCCAGCAGCTTGAGGACTAGCAACAATGAGCAGTTCTTC.

This clonotype was recorded at least ten times. V is TRBV5-1 and J is TRBJ2-5; TRBD2 might be the D (5 bases). The ends were cut back, 4 bases at V and 4 bases at J, with 17 bases in the middle. CDR1 and CDR2 from the germline V gene are SGHRS and YFSETQ. The CDR3 is 15 amino acids. As DNA, the CDR3 is TGCGCCAGCAGCAGCGGCTCAGCACAGCCAGAGACCCAGTACTTC. It translates to CASSSGSAQPETQYF.

This clonotype was picked up many times. The chain carries TRBV5-1 and TRBJ2-7; the match to TRBD1 covers 8 bases. This CDR3 comprises 15 residues. Looked up from germline, CDR1 is SGHRS and CDR2 is YFSETQ. Unmatched junction bases numbered 11, after V lost 9 bases and J lost 0 bases. CDR3 coding DNA: TGCGCCACCCAATACAGGGGGTGCAGCTCCTACGAGCAGTACGTC. Amino acid sequence: CATQYRGCSSYEQYV.

This clonotype was detected a few times. Here the CDR3 reads CASSLGPLNQPQHF. In DNA, the CDR3 is TGTGCCAGCAGCTTAGGGCCGCTTAATCAGCCCCAGCATTTT. The rearrangement links TRBV7-8 to TRBJ1-5; D is undetermined. This CDR3 has 14 residues. V was cut by 1 base and J by 4 bases, with 8 bases left in between. Per germline, CDR1 SGHVS and CDR2 FQNEAQ.

Many counts were recorded for this clonotype. The J gene is TRBJ2-1, the V gene TRBV6-2 or TRBV6-3; TRBD2 matches at 7 bases. Germline values: CDR1 MNHEY, CDR2 SVGEGT. V lost 5 bases to trimming and J lost 12 bases; unmatched junction nucleotides: 4. The CDR3 loop spans 11 amino acids. The CDR3 here is CASSSGMGQFF. The CDR3 coding sequence is TGTGCCAGCAGTAGCGGGATGGGGCAGTTCTTC.

The chain uses TRBV6-1 and TRBJ2-5, with D hard to call. Germline CDR1 is MNHNS and CDR2 is SASEGT. The germline V and J ends were trimmed by 8 bases and 5 bases, with 6 bases remaining between them. The length of the CDR3 is 10 residues. Here the CDR3 DNA reads TGTGCCAGCTGGTGGGAGACCCAGTACTTC. Translation: CASWWETQYF.

Of note for this clonotype: With a much larger clone just one base away, this may be a read error. The gene calls are TRBV4-2 and TRBJ2-1; D not resolved. The germline CDR1 and CDR2 sequences are LGHNA and YNFKEQ. The V and J ends lost 0 bases and 0 bases respectively, with 12 bases between them. The length of the CDR3 is 17 residues. CDR3 region: CASSQDKIGSSYNEQFF. DNA of the CDR3: TGTGCCAGCAGCCAAGATAAGATCGGAAGCTCCTACAATGAGCAGTTCTTC.

This rearrangement joins TRBV28 to TRBJ2-3; 9 bases line up with TRBD2. The CDR3 loop spans 15 amino acids. Per germline, CDR1 MDHEN and CDR2 SYDVKM. J gave up 5 bases and V 10 bases, and 13 bases lay outside the gene matches. The CDR3 here is CATSRLAASGDTQYF. The CDR3 coding sequence is TGTGCCACCTCGAGACTAGCGGCCTCAGGAGATACGCAGTATTTT. The full variable domain, its missing parts supplied by reference TRBV28 and TRBJ2-3, is DVKVTQSSRYLVKRTGEKVFLECVQDMDHENMFWYRQDPGLGLRLIYFSYDVKMKEKGDIPEGYSVSREKKERFSLILESASTNQTSMYLCATSRLAASGDTQYFGPGTRLTVL.

This clonotype was seen repeatedly, ten times or more. The J gene is TRBJ2-3, the V gene TRBV12-3 or TRBV12-4, with D hard to call. With 0 bases removed from V and 4 bases from J, the gap between germline ends came to 5 bases. The CDR3 runs to 13 residues. The CDR3 reads CASSLASSDTQYF. The CDR3 DNA reads TGTGCCAGCAGTTTAGCGAGCTCAGATACGCAGTATTTT.

The chain recombines TRBV4-3 with TRBJ2-1; no clear D gene. The CDR3 loop spans 16 amino acids. V gave up 1 base and J gave up 5 bases, with 15 bases separating them. Germline V gene data show CDR1 as LGHNA and CDR2 as YSLEER. The CDR3 sequence: CASSQAPPSSHNEQFF. CDR3 nucleotide sequence: TGCGCCAGCAGCCAAGCCCCCCCTAGTTCTCACAATGAGCAGTTCTTC.